Presented here are 32 T cell receptor beta chains from one specimen sequenced in a study of T cells in Graves' hyperthyroidism and ophthalmopathy. TCR beta CDR3 regions were amplified from RNA. The TCR CDR3 was amplified in a first-round RT-PCR using the HTBI primer set. Using its own MiXCR run on the multiplex PCR reads, TCRdb lists one record per CDR3 protein. In the table there are fewer than 550,000 distinct CDR3 sequences, about 15% of which are singletons. The sequencing sample was made of blood. The receptor source for this set is a young woman with Graves' hyperthyroidism.

V and J are TRBV20-1 and TRBJ2-5; 9 nucleotides align to TRBD2. The V gene's germline CDR1 is DFQATT and CDR2 SNEGSKA (reference sequence). The CDR3 consists of 16 residues. Trimming at V came to 4 bases and at J to 6 bases, leaving 15 bases not matched to a gene. CDR3 sequence reads: CSANPVGLAGPKTQYF. The CDR3 bases are TGCAGTGCTAACCCAGTGGGCCTAGCGGGACCTAAGACCCAGTACTTC.

The gene calls are TRBV7-6 and TRBJ2-7; 10 nucleotides align to TRBD1. Germline V gene lookup returns CDR1 SGHVS and CDR2 FNYEAQ. V lost 1 base to trimming and J lost 4 bases; unmatched junction nucleotides: 7. CDR3 length: 16 residues. This CDR3 is CASSLGYGQGVYEQYF. The CDR3 DNA reads as TGTGCCAGCAGCTTAGGGTATGGACAGGGGGTTTACGAGCAGTACTTC.

This clonotype showed up many times. The chain couples TRBV6-1 to TRBJ1-2, with D perhaps matching TRBD1 (6 bases). V was pared by 8 bases and J by 8 bases, with 15 bases between. The CDR3 covers 12 residues. Germline CDR1 and CDR2: MNHNS and SASEGT. Here the CDR3 DNA reads TGTGCCAGCGGGACCAGGGGTTTGGGCTACACCTTC. As protein: CASGTRGLGYTF.

This clonotype showed up just a few times. CDR3 residues: CATSRDRVAEAFF. The CDR3 nucleotides read TGTGCCACCAGCAGAGATCGAGTAGCTGAAGCTTTCTTT. V usage is TRBV15 and J usage is TRBJ1-1, with D hard to call. Germline values: CDR1 LNHNV, CDR2 YYDKDF (reference sequence). The CDR3 contains 13 residues. With 0 bases removed from V and 6 bases from J, the gap between germline ends came to 8 bases.

This clonotype occurred many times. The rearrangement joins TRBV12-3 or TRBV12-4 to TRBJ2-7, with 12 bases lining up with TRBD1. The CDR3 covers 15 residues. V trimming: 6 bases; J trimming: 2 bases; junction bases outside the gene matches: 5. The chain's CDR3 is CASRRGTGGPYEQYF. CDR3 DNA: TGTGCCAGCAGGCGAGGGACAGGGGGCCCCTACGAGCAGTACTTC.

This clonotype occurred a few times. The gene calls are TRBV28 and TRBJ1-3, with unresolved D. Trimming left V 7 bases short and J 1 base short, with 14 bases between. CDR1 MDHEN and CDR2 SYDVKM come from the germline V gene. The CDR3 has 15 amino acids. The CDR3 protein is CASIEWAKSGNTIYF. The CDR3 nucleotides read TGTGCCAGCATCGAGTGGGCGAAATCTGGAAACACCATATATTTT. Drawing the rest from reference TRBV28 and TRBJ1-3, the complete variable domain is DVKVTQSSRYLVKRTGEKVFLECVQDMDHENMFWYRQDPGLGLRLIYFSYDVKMKEKGDIPEGYSVSREKKERFSLILESASTNQTSMYLCASIEWAKSGNTIYFGEGSWLTVV.

There are a few counts of this clonotype. One end of the junction does not line up with germline, which may come from a read error. This chain joins TRBV6-1 and TRBJ2-3; D unclear. The CDR3 has 14 residues. Germline V gene lookup returns CDR1 MNHNS and CDR2 SASEGT. The CDR3 here is CASSEDGFLGTQYF. The CDR3 bases are TGTGCCAGCAGCGAAGATGGCTTCCTCGGGACGCAGTATTTT.

This clonotype came up a few times. The V gene is TRBV4-3, the J gene TRBJ1-6; D gene ambiguous. The CDR3 has 15 amino acids. V was clipped by 1 base and J by 10 bases, with 14 bases between them. Germline CDR1 LGHNA, CDR2 YSLEER. The CDR3 here is CASSQAPGVGSPLHF. The CDR3 region has the DNA TGCGCCAGCAGCCAAGCCCCCGGGGTTGGGTCACCCCTCCACTTT.

Many counts were recorded for this clonotype. This chain links TRBV7-8 with TRBJ2-5; 8 bases are shared with TRBD1. The CDR3 is made up of 13 amino acids. With 4 bases clipped from V and 7 bases from J, the junction kept 5 bases outside the gene matches. The germline V gene has CDR1 SGHVS and CDR2 FQNEAQ. CDR3 sequence: CASSSGGGGTQYF. For the CDR3, the DNA is TGTGCCAGCAGCTCAGGGGGCGGTGGGACCCAGTACTTC.

This clonotype was seen at least ten times. The chain is built from TRBV15 and TRBJ1-1, with no clear D. Germline V lookup: CDR1 LNHNV, CDR2 YYDKDF (reference sequence). The V end was cut by 0 bases, the J end by 0 bases, with 14 bases between. This CDR3 is 17 amino acids long. The CDR3 reads CATSRDRNSRLNTEAFF. For the CDR3, the DNA is TGTGCCACCAGCAGAGATCGTAACAGTCGCTTGAACACTGAAGCTTTCTTT. Supplemented by reference TRBV15 and TRBJ1-1, the full variable domain reads DAMVIQNPRYQVTQFGKPVTLSCSQTLNHNVMYWYQQKSSQAPKLLFHYYDKDFNNEADTPDNFQSRRPNTSFCFLDIRSPGLGDTAMYLCATSRDRNSRLNTEAFFGQGTRLTVV.

This clonotype has ten or more counts. The V and J genes are TRBV5-1 and TRBJ2-3; possible D gene TRBD2, 6 bases. Trimming removed 4 bases from V and 6 bases from J, with 15 bases in between. This CDR3 is built from 14 residues. Germline V gene data show CDR1 as SGHRS and CDR2 as YFSETQ. The CDR3 here is CASSTGGAVDTQYF. The CDR3 coding sequence is TGCGCCAGCAGCACCGGCGGGGCCGTGGATACGCAGTATTTT.

A note on this clonotype: A read error may explain this, as a much larger clone is one base away. This rearrangement joins TRBV6-1 to TRBJ2-3, with D possibly being TRBD1 (5 bases). Trimming pared 9 bases from V and 0 bases from J, leaving 19 bases between. The germline V gene encodes CDR1 MNHNS and CDR2 SASEGT. CDR3 length: 16 amino acids. The DNA of the CDR3 is TGTGCCAGTCAGGTGAGCAGGGTTACTAGCACAGATACGCAGTATTTT. It encodes CASQVSRVTSTDTQYF.

This clonotype was observed a few times. V gene TRBV20-1 combines with J gene TRBJ1-5; 7 bases line up with TRBD1. Germline V gene sequence: CDR1 DFQATT, CDR2 SNEGSKA (reference sequence). The V gene end was trimmed by 3 bases and the J gene end by 3 bases; junction bases not matched to a gene: 5. The CDR3 sequence is 14 residues long. The DNA of the CDR3 is TGCAGTGCTAGCACAGACAGGGACAATCAGCCCCAGCATTTT. Protein product: CSASTDRDNQPQHF.

The chain joins TRBV5-1 to TRBJ2-3, with unresolved D. V dropped 0 bases and J dropped 6 bases, with 17 bases sitting between them. This CDR3 has 16 amino acids. The germline V gene has CDR1 SGHRS and CDR2 YFSETQ. The CDR3 DNA reads as TGCGCCAGCAGCTTGGCCGGCTCGGGTGCGCCGGATACGCAGTATTTT. It codes for CASSLAGSGAPDTQYF.

In this sample, this clonotype turned up many times. V usage is TRBV2 and J usage is TRBJ2-2; D uncertain. The CDR3 has 13 residues. V was shortened by 3 bases and J by 6 bases, with 8 bases between the two germline ends. The V gene's germline CDR1 is SNHLY and CDR2 FYNNEI. CDR3 residues: CASSDQVAGELFF. In nucleotides, the CDR3 is TGTGCCAGCAGTGACCAGGTCGCCGGGGAGCTGTTTTTT.

In its sample, this clonotype was seen many times. The V gene is TRBV6-1, the J gene TRBJ2-1; 8 bases are shared with TRBD2. This CDR3 comprises 14 residues. V trimming: 3 bases; J trimming: 4 bases; junction bases outside the gene matches: 2. Germline V CDR1 and CDR2: MNHNS, SASEGT. The CDR3 loop is CASSERGDYNEQFF. CDR3 nucleotide sequence: TGTGCCAGCAGTGAGCGGGGGGATTACAATGAGCAGTTCTTC.

There are many counts of this clonotype. This chain connects TRBV20-1 to TRBJ2-7, with a possible D match to TRBD2 (5 bases). Trimming took 6 bases from V and 7 from J, leaving 13 bases between them. Germline-derived CDR1 and CDR2 are DFQATT and SNEGSKA (reference sequence). The CDR3 has 11 amino acids. The CDR3 nucleotides read TGCAGTGCCAAGGACCCGGGAGAGCAGTACTTC. This encodes CSAKDPGEQYF.

The table lists this clonotype with many counts. The genes are TRBV7-9 and TRBJ2-5; TRBD1 matches at 8 bases. The J segment lost 3 bases and the V segment lost 4 bases, leaving 4 bases of the junction unmatched. The CDR3 loop spans 14 amino acids. Germline values: CDR1 SEHNR, CDR2 FQNEAQ (reference sequence). CDR3 region: CASSSGQGEETQYF. In DNA, the CDR3 is TGTGCCAGCAGCTCAGGACAGGGCGAAGAGACCCAGTACTTC.

This rearrangement joins TRBV20-1 to TRBJ1-1; D is uncertain. The germline V gene has CDR1 DFQATT and CDR2 SNEGSKA (reference sequence). CDR3 size: 13 residues. V lost 5 bases, J lost 0 bases, and 10 bases lay in between. For the CDR3, the DNA is TGCAGTGCTGACCTAAGCATGAACACTGAAGCTTTCTTT. Amino acids: CSADLSMNTEAFF.

This clonotype was detected a few times. This sequence joins TRBV9 and TRBJ2-1, with 10 bases matching TRBD2. V was pared by 3 bases and J by 0 bases, with 15 bases of the junction left unmatched. In germline, CDR1 is SGDLS, CDR2 YYNGEE. There are 20 residues in the CDR3. In DNA form, the CDR3 reads TGTGCCAGCAGCGGATATACTAGCGGGGATGATTCCAGCTCCTACAATGAGCAGTTCTTC. It codes for CASSGYTSGDDSSSYNEQFF. Using reference TRBV9 and TRBJ2-1 for the parts outside the CDR3, the full variable domain is DSGVTQTPKHLITATGQRVTLRCSPRSGDLSVYWYQQSLDQGLQFLIQYYNGEERAKGNILERFSAQQFPDLHSELNLSSLELGDSALYFCASSGYTSGDDSSSYNEQFFGPGTRLTVL.

The rearrangement joins TRBV4-1 to TRBJ2-1; 9 bases map to TRBD2. The CDR3 spans 18 residues. Germline CDR1 and CDR2: MGHRA and YSYEKL. V dropped 4 bases and J dropped 4; count of bases not matched to a gene: 14. The CDR3 nucleotides are TGCGCCAGCAGCCTTCGTTCCGTAAGCGGGGGGTCTTACAATGAGCAGTTCTTC. It is translated as CASSLRSVSGGSYNEQFF.

V and J are TRBV15 and TRBJ1-6, with TRBD1 as a possible D gene (6 bases). V was trimmed by 9 bases and J by 3 bases, leaving 12 bases between them. Per germline, CDR1 LNHNV and CDR2 YYDKDF (reference sequence). CDR3 size: 14 residues. Written as DNA, the CDR3 is TGTGCCACAGGGGGGCGGGACTATAATTCACCCCTCCACTTT. It yields the protein CATGGRDYNSPLHF.

This clonotype was found many times. The genes are TRBV2 and TRBJ1-1; TRBD1 agrees at 9 bases. Germline CDR1 SNHLY, CDR2 FYNNEI. The CDR3 is 16 amino acids. J was trimmed by 0 bases and V by 7 bases; bases with no gene match: 9. CDR3 amino acids: CASNSDRGTMNTEAFF. Written as DNA, the CDR3 is TGTGCCAGCAATTCTGACAGGGGGACAATGAACACTGAAGCTTTCTTT.

This clonotype was counted ten times or more. The chain combines TRBV2 with TRBJ2-5, with D perhaps being TRBD1 or TRBD2 (6 bases each). Germline assignment: CDR1 SNHLY and CDR2 FYNNEI. The CDR3 extends over 14 amino acids. V was pared by 3 bases and J by 9 bases, with 17 bases between. The CDR3 loop is CASSERTAWGAQYF. CDR3 DNA sequence: TGTGCCAGCAGTGAGCGGACAGCCTGGGGGGCCCAGTACTTC.

The V gene is TRBV4-1, the J gene TRBJ1-2, with TRBD1 identical over 7 bases. Germline loops: CDR1 MGHRA, CDR2 YSYEKL. The V segment lost 4 bases and the J segment 0 bases; nucleotides outside the gene matches: 8. The CDR3 is 16 amino acids. The CDR3 protein is CASSPLTGQPNYGYTF. CDR3 DNA: TGCGCCAGCAGCCCTCTGACAGGGCAGCCTAACTATGGCTACACCTTC.

This clonotype appeared a few times. The chain has TRBV20-1 and TRBJ2-7, with 9 bases that match TRBD1. The germline V gene has CDR1 DFQATT and CDR2 SNEGSKA (reference sequence). The CDR3 is 14 amino acids. V shed 3 bases and J 2 bases; nucleotides not matched to a gene: 5. The CDR3 loop is CSARDRGAAYEQYF. In DNA, the CDR3 is TGCAGTGCTAGGGACAGGGGCGCCGCCTACGAGCAGTACTTC.

The chain links TRBV3-1 to TRBJ2-5; TRBD1 aligns across 7 bases. The CDR3 is made up of 14 amino acids. With V trimmed by 3 bases and J by 1 base, 2 bases remained unmatched. CDR1 and CDR2 from the germline V gene are LGHDT and YNNKEL (reference sequence). The CDR3 loop is CASSHRDSQETQYF. DNA of the CDR3: TGTGCCAGCAGCCACCGGGACAGCCAAGAGACCCAGTACTTC.

The table lists this clonotype with many counts. The chain has TRBV18 and TRBJ1-1; the match to TRBD1 covers 11 bases. Germline V gene sequence: CDR1 KGHSH, CDR2 LQKENI. The CDR3 contains 16 residues. Trimming took 3 bases from V and 7 from J; bases not matched to a gene: 10. The CDR3 spells CASSPGTGGFDIEAFF. CDR3 sequence (DNA): TGTGCCAGCTCACCCGGGACAGGGGGTTTTGACATTGAAGCTTTCTTT.

This clonotype was counted at least ten times. The chain uses TRBV24-1 and TRBJ2-3, with 8 bases matching TRBD2. Unmatched junction bases numbered 8, after V lost 1 base and J lost 6 bases. Germline V gives CDR1 KGHDR, CDR2 SFDVKD. This CDR3 has 16 amino acids. The CDR3 region has the DNA TGTGCCACCAGTGATTTCGGACTAGCCGAGCCTGATACGCAGTATTTT. Protein product: CATSDFGLAEPDTQYF.

V gene TRBV7-8 combines with J gene TRBJ2-1, with 7 nucleotides matching TRBD2. The germline V gene encodes CDR1 SGHVS and CDR2 FQNEAQ. V shed 4 bases and J 0 bases; nucleotides not matched to a gene: 9. CDR3 size: 17 residues. The CDR3 DNA follows: TGTGCCAGCAGCTCAACCTCCGGGGGGAGCTCCTACAATGAGCAGTTCTTC. Its protein product is CASSSTSGGSSYNEQFF.

This clonotype was counted between two and nine times. The V gene is TRBV5-1, the J gene TRBJ2-3, with D tentatively TRBD1 or TRBD2 (5 bases each). With 4 bases removed from V and 6 bases from J, the gap between germline ends came to 15 bases. This CDR3 has 14 residues. CDR1 is SGHRS and CDR2 is YFSETQ in the germline V gene. CDR3 amino acids: CASSEGRSQDTQYF. The DNA of the CDR3 is TGCGCCAGCAGCGAGGGACGGAGCCAGGATACGCAGTATTTT.

The rearrangement uses TRBV20-1 and TRBJ2-3; 15 positions match TRBD2. V gave up 5 bases and J gave up 3 bases; unmatched junction bases: 3. Germline lookup yields CDR1 DFQATT and CDR2 SNEGSKA (reference sequence). The CDR3 sequence is 15 residues long. The CDR3 sequence: CSAGTSGGLTDTQYF. For the CDR3, the DNA is TGCAGTGCTGGGACTAGCGGGGGGTTAACAGATACGCAGTATTTT.